This T cell receptor beta chain is drawn from a study of cytomegalovirus exposure and HLA in healthy donors. Germline lookup yields CDR1 SNHLY and CDR2 FYNNEI. The CDR3 consists of 15 residues. V shed 5 bases and J 4 bases; nucleotides not matched to a gene: 10. Primers for the PCR totalled 60 Vbeta and 13 Jbeta. Assay used: immunoSEQ multiplex PCR; TCRdb lists only in-frame clones, some missing. Of 100,000 or so clones in the sample, more than 75% were seen once. Comment on this clone: Antigen unknown.

Whole-study findings and limits: Several top significant clusters appeared, in a later analysis, to be linked to common viral pathogens. In a later analysis, DRB1 alleles had the most associated TCRs; HLA-C alleles the fewest.

V is TRBV2 and J is TRBJ1-1; 7 positions match TRBD1. Sequencing was carried out using PBMCs. This TCR was recovered from a woman between 35 and 50 years old in good health and CMV-seropositive. The chain's CDR3 is CASSTTGAAGTEAFF. DNA of the CDR3: TGTGCCAGCAGTACTACAGGGGCGGCAGGCACTGAAGCTTTCTTT.